These 22 T cell receptor beta chains originate from one sample sequenced in a study of T-cell memory formation after mild COVID-19. MiXCR, applied by TCRdb to the 5' RACE reads, yields one record per CDR3 protein. Found here are 450,000 to 700,000 distinct CDR3 sequences, roughly 17% of them singletons; the top ten hold around 13%. Sequencing was performed on PBMCs or a T cell subset sorted from them (not recorded which). Receptors originate from an adult woman who had mild COVID-19 (a few samples of this study predate the infection). Cell type and time point are not known.

This clonotype was seen more than once but under ten times. The chain has TRBV6-1 and TRBJ2-7; TRBD1 might be the D (6 bases). V was trimmed by 6 bases and J by 3 bases, leaving 18 bases between them. CDR1 and CDR2 (germline): MNHNS, SASEGT. This CDR3 spans 15 amino acids. CDR3 protein: CASSWAGTQVYEQYF. CDR3 in DNA: TGTGCCAGCAGCTGGGCCGGGACACAGGTCTACGAGCAGTACTTC.

The chain uses TRBV4-3 and TRBJ2-5; TRBD1 is a possible D gene (6 bases). V dropped 0 bases and J dropped 4 bases, with 15 bases sitting between them. Per the germline V gene, CDR1 is LGHNA and CDR2 is YSLEER. The CDR3 is 16 residues long. As DNA, the CDR3 is TGCGCCAGCAGCCAAGATGGGGCCAGGGGCGGAGAGACCCAGTACTTC. Amino acids: CASSQDGARGGETQYF.

This clonotype has a count of ten or more. The chain uses TRBV12-3 or TRBV12-4 and TRBJ1-1; 7 bases match TRBD1. The CDR3 is 13 amino acids. The junction had 6 bases not matched to a gene; V was cut back by 3 bases and J by 8 bases. In DNA, the CDR3 is TGTGCCAGCAGTTTTTCAGGGGGAGGGGAAGCTTTCTTT. Protein sequence: CASSFSGGGEAFF.

The rearrangement joins TRBV18 to TRBJ1-4; D may be TRBD1 (5 bases). The germline CDR1 and CDR2 sequences are KGHSH and LQKENI. Trimming removed 3 bases from V and 2 bases from J, with 13 bases in between. CDR3 length equals 16 residues. CDR3 sequence: CASSPGTGKTNEKLFF. CDR3 bases: TGTGCCAGCTCACCGGGGACGGGGAAGACTAATGAAAAACTGTTTTTT.

This chain connects TRBV20-1 to TRBJ2-5; 8 bases match TRBD2. V lost 7 bases to trimming and J lost 0 bases; unmatched junction nucleotides: 7. CDR3 length: 14 residues. CDR1 and CDR2 from the germline V gene are DFQATT and SNEGSKA (reference sequence). The CDR3 nucleotides read TGCAGTGAGACCTCAGCGGGGGACCAAGAGACCCAGTACTTC. It translates to CSETSAGDQETQYF.

This chain uses TRBV12-3 or TRBV12-4 with TRBJ1-5; D unresolved. The ends were cut back, 5 bases at V and 7 bases at J, with 9 bases in the middle. This CDR3 comprises 12 residues. CDR3 protein: CASSRYGQPQHF. The CDR3 DNA reads as TGTGCCAGCAGTCGCTATGGGCAGCCCCAGCATTTT.

The table lists this clonotype with a few counts. This sequence joins TRBV5-1 and TRBJ1-1; the D gene is possibly TRBD1 (5 bases). CDR3 length: 13 residues. The ends were cut back, 0 bases at V and 5 bases at J, with 8 bases in the middle. Germline V gives CDR1 SGHRS, CDR2 YFSETQ. The CDR3 bases are TGCGCCAGCAGCTTGGACAGGTGGACTGAAGCTTTCTTT. It encodes CASSLDRWTEAFF.

This clonotype has just a few counts. The gene calls are TRBV5-5 and TRBJ2-4; maybe TRBD2 (6 bases). Trimming stripped 0 bases from V and 6 bases from J, with 10 bases between. Germline lookup yields CDR1 SGHKS and CDR2 YYEKEE (reference sequence). The CDR3 is made up of 14 amino acids. The CDR3 region has the DNA TGTGCCAGCAGCTTGGACCTCGGGAGAAACATTCAGTACTTC. Protein product: CASSLDLGRNIQYF.

This clonotype was counted between two and nine times. The genes are TRBV6-6 and TRBJ2-5; D is ambiguous. This CDR3 spans 13 amino acids. V lost 1 base and J 3 bases, leaving 6 bases between the germline ends. Germline V gene lookup returns CDR1 MNHNY and CDR2 SVGAGI (reference sequence). In nucleotides, the CDR3 is TGTGCCAGCAGTTACTTGAGCGAAGAGACCCAGTACTTC. This codes for CASSYLSEETQYF.

The rearrangement links TRBV10-3 to TRBJ1-5; D is possibly TRBD1 (5 bases). Per germline, CDR1 ENHRY and CDR2 SYGVKD. The CDR3 spans 17 residues. Between the trimmed V and J ends, which lost 2 bases and 2 bases, there was a span of 16 bases. The CDR3 protein is CAISESGASKGNQPQHF. CDR3 bases: TGTGCCATCAGTGAGAGCGGGGCCTCGAAGGGCAATCAGCCCCAGCATTTT.

The V call is TRBV7-9, the J call TRBJ2-6; TRBD1 aligns across 11 bases. Germline V gene lookup returns CDR1 SEHNR and CDR2 FQNEAQ (reference sequence). V shed 5 bases and J 3 bases; nucleotides not matched to a gene: 3. This CDR3 contains 16 residues. CDR3 loop: CASSRTGGIGANVLTF. CDR3 nucleotide sequence: TGTGCCAGCAGCCGGACAGGGGGCATTGGGGCCAACGTCCTGACTTTC.

This rearrangement joins TRBV7-2 to TRBJ1-3; 8 positions agree with TRBD1. The J segment lost 7 bases and the V segment lost 1 base, leaving 6 bases of the junction unmatched. The CDR3 has 15 residues. CDR1 is SGHTA, CDR2 FQGNSA, per germline. The CDR3 region is CASSLDGQGANTIYF. Written as DNA, the CDR3 is TGTGCCAGCAGCTTAGATGGACAGGGAGCGAACACCATATATTTT.

The CDR3 nucleotides read TGCGCCAGCAGCCCGGAGGGGACCGGGGAGCTGTTTTTT. This sequence encodes CASSPEGTGELFF. This chain links TRBV5-1 with TRBJ2-2; D might be TRBD2 (6 bases). Germline V gives CDR1 SGHRS, CDR2 YFSETQ. Trimming removed 4 bases at V and 5 bases at J, with 9 bases between. The CDR3 runs 13 residues.

This chain connects TRBV5-4 to TRBJ2-1; weak D call: TRBD1 (6 bases). Germline CDR1 SGHNT, CDR2 YYREEE (reference sequence). This CDR3 spans 16 amino acids. Trimming took off 0 bases at V and 6 bases at J, with 16 bases between the two ends. DNA for the CDR3: TGTGCCAGCAGCTTGGGGGGGCTAGCCCGAACCAATGAGCAGTTCTTC. This translates into CASSLGGLARTNEQFF.

V is TRBV12-3 or TRBV12-4 and J is TRBJ1-4, with TRBD1 matching over 8 bases. The CDR3 has 15 amino acids. The V and J ends lost 6 bases and 3 bases, in that order; junction bases with no gene match: 6. Here the CDR3 reads CASSSQQGANEKLFF. The CDR3 nucleotides read TGTGCCAGCAGCTCCCAACAGGGGGCTAATGAAAAACTGTTTTTT.

This clonotype showed up many times. The genes are TRBV12-3 or TRBV12-4 and TRBJ2-2, with 12 bases matching TRBD2. The V and J ends lost 2 bases and 6 bases, in that order; junction bases with no gene match: 4. CDR3 length: 16 residues. CDR3 protein: CASSLLLAGGPGELFF. Written as DNA, the CDR3 is TGTGCCAGCAGTTTACTCCTAGCGGGGGGGCCCGGGGAGCTGTTTTTT.

The DNA for the CDR3 is TGTGCCAGCAGCTGGGGCTTCAGGGGGCAGGACGGGGAGCTGTTTTTT. Encoded protein: CASSWGFRGQDGELFF. The V call is TRBV5-4, the J call TRBJ2-2; the match to TRBD1 covers 8 bases. The trim removed 3 bases at V and 7 bases at J, leaving 11 bases unmatched. CDR3 length: 16 amino acids. Germline V lookup: CDR1 SGHNT, CDR2 YYREEE (reference sequence). Using reference TRBV5-4 and TRBJ2-2 for the parts outside the CDR3, the full variable domain is ETGVTQSPTHLIKTRGQQVTLRCSSQSGHNTVSWYQQALGQGPQFIFQYYREEENGRGNFPPRFSGLQFPNYSSELNVNALELDDSALYLCASSWGFRGQDGELFFGEGSRLTVL.

CDR3 loop: CASSLVSEAGVTEAFF. The CDR3 DNA sequence: TGTGCCAGCAGCTTAGTGTCTGAAGCGGGGGTTACTGAAGCTTTCTTT. This chain uses TRBV7-2 with TRBJ1-1, with a tentative D call TRBD1 (5 bases). Germline CDR1 is SGHTA and CDR2 is FQGNSA. This CDR3 has 16 amino acids. V lost 1 base to trimming and J lost 5 bases, with 17 bases between them.

With regard to this clonotype: One junction end disagrees with the germline gene, perhaps due to a read error. The chain carries TRBV7-2 and TRBJ2-2; 9 bases fit TRBD2. Germline V gene sequence: CDR1 SGHTA, CDR2 FQGNSA. There are 11 residues in the CDR3. This chain's CDR3 is CASSSSGALFF. The CDR3 DNA reads as TGTGCCAGCAGCTCTAGCGGGGCGCTGTTTTTT. The full variable domain, rest sourced from reference TRBV7-2 and TRBJ2-2, is GAGVSQSPSNKVTEKGKDVELRCDPISGHTALYWYRQSLGQGLEFLIYFQGNSAPDKSGLPSDRFSAERTGGSVSTLTIQRTQQEDSAVYLCASSSSGALFFGEGSRLTVL.

CDR3 DNA: TGCAGTGCTGCCCCCAGGGTTCTCCTCTCCTACGAGCAGTACTTC. This codes for CSAAPRVLLSYEQYF. The genes are TRBV20-1 and TRBJ2-7; tentative D call: TRBD1 (5 bases). This CDR3 has 15 amino acids. The V gene's germline CDR1 is DFQATT and CDR2 SNEGSKA (reference sequence). Trimming left V 5 bases short and J 0 bases short, with 17 bases between.

This clonotype was seen only a few times. The V call is TRBV11-2, the J call TRBJ2-7; D remains ambiguous. CDR3 length: 16 residues. The germline V and J ends were trimmed by 1 base and 3 bases, with 16 bases remaining between them. The germline V gene has CDR1 SGHAT and CDR2 FQNNGV. CDR3 sequence: CASSLGGFRVLYEQYF. The CDR3, as DNA: TGTGCCAGCAGCTTAGGAGGCTTTAGGGTCCTCTACGAGCAGTACTTC.

This chain uses TRBV5-1 with TRBJ2-6, with TRBD1 as a possible D gene (6 bases). V was trimmed by 2 bases and J by 2 bases, leaving 11 bases between them. The germline gives CDR1 SGHRS, CDR2 YFSETQ. There are 16 residues in the CDR3. The CDR3 bases are TGCGCCAGCAGCTTAGTACAGGGTGCTGGGGCCAACGTCCTGACTTTC. This codes for CASSLVQGAGANVLTF.